The clone carrying this T cell receptor beta chain was counted only a few times. Repertoires were generated with immunoSEQ multiplex PCR, while TCRdb's copy carries only in-frame clones and drops some. The repertoire holds about 250,000 clones, with 70% to 90% as singletons. The data were obtained in a study of blood T cell repertoires in COVID-19. Overall study context: Specimens from acute and convalescent COVID-19 originated in the United States, Italy and Spain.

Germline CDR1 reads MGHRA; CDR2 reads YSYEKL. The CDR3 spans 13 residues. V was cut by 0 bases and J by 13 bases, with 12 bases left in between. Donors of Cohort 3 who recovered were those that had two negative PCRs, clearance, or symptom resolution. This clonotype was obtained from a man in his forties who had recovered from COVID-19. The sequenced material came from PBMCs or T cells enriched from blood (not recorded which). This chain uses TRBV4-1 with TRBJ1-4; no definite D call. CDR3 bases: TGCGCCAGCAGCCAAGATCCCTCTGCAGTACTGTTTTTT. Amino acid sequence: CASSQDPSAVLFF.